This TCR beta chain was found in a study of T cells in Graves' hyperthyroidism and ophthalmopathy. Under 3 months was the duration of disease in ophthalmopathy patients, who also had a Clinical Activity Score of at least 3 and a NOSPECS grade of at least 4. This clonotype was detected many times. Amplification of TCR beta CDR3 regions used RNA as the template. A set of HTBI primers served as the primers for a first-round RT-PCR of the TCR CDR3. TCRdb recomputed calls from the multiplex PCR reads with MiXCR, one row per CDR3 protein. There are some 300,000 distinct CDR3 sequences in the sample; roughly a fifth occur only once, and less than 45% lies in the top ten. This CDR3 is 20 amino acids long. Trimming took 0 bases from V and 4 from J; bases not matched to a gene: 18. The germline V gene has CDR1 SGHTA and CDR2 FQGNSA.

The sequenced sample was blood. The TCR was taken from a man in his forties or fifties with Graves' ophthalmopathy. V gene TRBV7-2 combines with J gene TRBJ2-5; 9 nucleotides agree with TRBD2. CDR3 in amino acids: CASSLAFEFLAGTGGETQYF. Written as DNA, the CDR3 is TGTGCCAGCAGCTTAGCCTTTGAGTTTCTAGCGGGGACTGGCGGAGAGACCCAGTACTTC. The variable domain in full, completed from reference TRBV7-2 and TRBJ2-5, reads GAGVSQSPSNKVTEKGKDVELRCDPISGHTALYWYRQSLGQGLEFLIYFQGNSAPDKSGLPSDRFSAERTGGSVSTLTIQRTQQEDSAVYLCASSLAFEFLAGTGGETQYFGPGTRLLVL.